Below are 15 T cell receptor beta chains sequenced from a single sample in a study of blood T cell repertoires in COVID-19. Clones were sequenced by immunoSEQ multiplex PCR, and TCRdb holds only the in-frame ones, with some missing. Seen here are fewer than 350,000 clones, around nine tenths observed once, and the top ten hold about 9.5%. Source material: PBMCs or T cells enriched from blood (not recorded which). The receptors derive from a woman aged 40 to 49 who had recovered from COVID-19.

The rearrangement uses TRBV29-1 and TRBJ2-1, with TRBD2 identical over 7 bases. Germline V gene data show CDR1 as SQVTM and CDR2 as ANQGSEA. This CDR3 is 13 amino acids long. The ends lost 5 bases at V and 4 bases at J; junction bases unmatched: 5. CDR3 region: CSVRRGSYNEQFF. DNA for the CDR3: TGCAGCGTTAGGCGGGGGTCTTACAATGAGCAGTTCTTC.

V and J are TRBV12-3 or TRBV12-4 and TRBJ1-6, with D possibly being TRBD1 (5 bases). The CDR3 is 12 residues long. With 4 bases removed from V and 9 bases from J, the gap between germline ends came to 7 bases. The CDR3 bases are TGTGCCAGCAGTTCGACAGTTTCACCCCTCCACTTT. Residues: CASSSTVSPLHF.

The V and J genes are TRBV7-8 and TRBJ1-1; the D is unclear. V was shortened by 3 bases and J by 1 base, with 12 bases between the two germline ends. Germline lookup yields CDR1 SGHVS and CDR2 FQNEAQ. The CDR3 runs 15 residues. This CDR3 reads CASSFPEGGNTEAFF. Here the CDR3 DNA reads TGTGCCAGCAGCTTCCCGGAGGGCGGGAACACTGAAGCTTTCTTT. Looking up the rest from reference TRBV7-8 and TRBJ1-1 gives the full variable domain: GAGVSQSPRYKVAKRGQDVALRCDPISGHVSLFWYQQALGQGPEFLTYFQNEAQLDKSGLPSDRFFAERPEGSVSTLKIQRTQQEDSAVYLCASSFPEGGNTEAFFGQGTRLTVV.

This chain's CDR3 is CSGGRQALMNTEAFF. Written as DNA, the CDR3 is TGCAGCGGAGGGAGGCAGGCACTGATGAACACTGAAGCTTTCTTT. The rearrangement joins TRBV29-1 to TRBJ1-1; D gene uncertain. Trimming left V 7 bases short and J 0 bases short, with 18 bases between. Germline assignment: CDR1 SQVTM and CDR2 ANQGSEA. The CDR3 has 15 amino acids.

J is TRBJ2-3 and V is TRBV5-4; 9 bases align to TRBD2. The CDR3 spans 15 residues. CDR1 and CDR2 (germline): SGHNT, YYREEE (reference sequence). Germline trimming cut 4 bases from V and 3 bases from J; bases unmatched to any gene: 6. CDR3 bases: TGTGCCAGCAGCCAAGAGAGCGGGAGGACAGATACGCAGTATTTT. As protein: CASSQESGRTDTQYF.

This clone was seen just once. The gene calls are TRBV30 and TRBJ2-1; D is possibly TRBD2 (5 bases). The V and J ends lost 3 bases and 10 bases respectively, with 22 bases between them. Germline V gives CDR1 GTSNPN, CDR2 SVGIG (reference sequence). The CDR3 consists of 15 residues. CDR3 DNA: TGTGCCTGGAGGCGTCCTGCAGACTATAACGGAGAGCAGTTCTTC. It yields the protein CAWRRPADYNGEQFF. Looking up the rest from reference TRBV30 and TRBJ2-1 gives the full variable domain: SQTIHQWPATLVQPVGSPLSLECTVEGTSNPNLYWYRQAAGRGLQLLFYSVGIGQISSEVPQNLSASRPQDRQFILSSKKLLLSDSGFYLCAWRRPADYNGEQFFGPGTRLTVL.

The V gene is TRBV3-1 (or the pseudogene TRBV3-2), the J gene TRBJ1-6; D gene ambiguous. This CDR3 contains 12 residues. Per the germline V gene, CDR1 is LGHDT and CDR2 is YNNKEL (reference sequence). Trimming removed 1 base from V and 19 bases from J, with 14 bases in between. Here the CDR3 reads CASSQVPGLWHF. The CDR3 DNA is TGTGCCAGCAGCCAAGTCCCTGGCTTATGGCACTTT.

This chain joins TRBV7-2 and TRBJ2-1; 7 bases agree with TRBD1. The CDR3 loop spans 14 amino acids. CDR1 is SGHTA and CDR2 is FQGNSA in the germline V gene. With V trimmed by 2 bases and J by 5 bases, 3 bases remained unmatched. In DNA, the CDR3 is TGTGCCAGCAGCTTATTCCAGGGGGACAATGAGCAGTTCTTC. This sequence encodes CASSLFQGDNEQFF.

As for this clone: Other DNA sequences in this sample translate to the same CDR3. V is TRBV7-2 and J is TRBJ2-1; 7 nucleotides match TRBD2. This CDR3 spans 14 amino acids. J lost 4 bases, V lost 1 base, and 1 base had no gene match. Germline lookup yields CDR1 SGHTA and CDR2 FQGNSA. CDR3 protein: CASSLGGGYNEQFF. CDR3 coding DNA: TGTGCCAGCAGCTTAGGGGGAGGGTACAATGAGCAGTTCTTC.

This clone was seen only once. The rearrangement joins TRBV2 to TRBJ2-7; a possible D gene is TRBD2 (6 bases). Trimming stripped 8 bases from V and 4 bases from J, with 15 bases between. Germline CDR1 is SNHLY and CDR2 is FYNNEI. The CDR3 loop spans 13 amino acids. CDR3 sequence: CASRMGLSYEQYF. The CDR3, as DNA: TGTGCCAGCCGAATGGGACTTTCATACGAGCAGTACTTC.

The CDR3 reads CASSQASGGLYHEQFF. Here the CDR3 DNA reads TGTGCCAGCAGCCAAGCTAGCGGGGGACTCTATCATGAGCAGTTCTTC. V and J are TRBV14 and TRBJ2-1; the match to TRBD2 covers 10 bases. The CDR3 length is 16 residues. V lost 1 base and J lost 8; bases outside the gene matches: 8. Germline CDR1 SGHDN, CDR2 FVKESK. Together with reference TRBV14 and TRBJ2-1, the CDR3 gives the full variable domain: EAGVTQFPSHSVIEKGQTVTLRCDPISGHDNLYWYRRVMGKEIKFLLHFVKESKQDESGMPNNRFLAERTGGTYSTLKVQPAELEDSGVYFCASSQASGGLYHEQFFGPGTRLTVL.

V and J are TRBV5-6 and TRBJ2-7, with D unresolved. The CDR3 loop spans 16 amino acids. Germline loops: CDR1 SGHDT, CDR2 YYEEEE. Trimming left V 2 bases short and J 0 bases short, with 15 bases between. CDR3: CASSFYNPYGSYEQYF. The CDR3 DNA is TGTGCCAGCAGCTTCTATAATCCCTACGGCTCCTACGAGCAGTACTTC. The full variable domain, completed using reference TRBV5-6 and TRBJ2-7, is DAGVTQSPTHLIKTRGQQVTLRCSPKSGHDTVSWYQQALGQGPQFIFQYYEEEERQRGNFPDRFSGHQFPNYSSELNVNALLLGDSALYLCASSFYNPYGSYEQYFGPGTRLTVT.

The chain combines TRBV7-2 with TRBJ2-7; D might be TRBD2 (6 bases). V was pared by 3 bases and J by 6 bases, with 12 bases between. CDR3 length: 13 residues. Germline V lookup: CDR1 SGHTA, CDR2 FQGNSA. CDR3 amino acids: CASSFGLGGEQYF. The CDR3 coding sequence is TGTGCCAGCAGCTTCGGGCTCGGGGGCGAGCAGTACTTC.

CDR3 residues: CASSVTVLDYGYTF. As DNA, the CDR3 is TGTGCCAGCAGCGTTACGGTCCTGGACTATGGCTACACCTTC. The genes are TRBV9 and TRBJ1-2; no definite D call. The CDR3 is made up of 14 amino acids. Trimming stripped 2 bases from V and 3 bases from J, with 11 bases between. Germline CDR1 SGDLS, CDR2 YYNGEE.

The rearrangement links TRBV7-2 to TRBJ2-2; 12 bases line up with TRBD2. This CDR3 contains 17 residues. The germline V gene has CDR1 SGHTA and CDR2 FQGNSA. J was trimmed by 3 bases and V by 5 bases; bases with no gene match: 7. CDR3 region: CASSALAGGPDTGELFF. The CDR3 DNA follows: TGTGCCAGCAGCGCCCTAGCGGGAGGGCCAGACACCGGGGAGCTGTTTTTT.